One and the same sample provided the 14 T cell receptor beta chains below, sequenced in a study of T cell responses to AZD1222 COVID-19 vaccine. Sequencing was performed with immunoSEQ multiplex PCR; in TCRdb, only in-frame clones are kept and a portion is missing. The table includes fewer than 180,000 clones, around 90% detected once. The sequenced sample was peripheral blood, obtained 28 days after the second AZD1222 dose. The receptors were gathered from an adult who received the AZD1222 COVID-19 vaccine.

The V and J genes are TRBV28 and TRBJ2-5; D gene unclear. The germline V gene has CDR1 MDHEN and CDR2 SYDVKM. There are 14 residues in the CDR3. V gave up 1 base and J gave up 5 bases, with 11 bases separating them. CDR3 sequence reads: CASSLFGSDETQYF. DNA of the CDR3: TGTGCCAGCAGTTTATTTGGGTCGGATGAGACCCAGTACTTC.

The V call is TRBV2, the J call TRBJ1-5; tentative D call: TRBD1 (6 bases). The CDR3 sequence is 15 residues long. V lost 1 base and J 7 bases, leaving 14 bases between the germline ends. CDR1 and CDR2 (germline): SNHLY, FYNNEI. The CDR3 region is CASSEEVKGDQPQHF. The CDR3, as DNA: TGTGCCAGCAGTGAAGAGGTAAAGGGGGACCAGCCCCAGCATTTT. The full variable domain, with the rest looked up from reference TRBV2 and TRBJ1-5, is EPEVTQTPSHQVTQMGQEVILRCVPISNHLYFYWYRQILGQKVEFLVSFYNNEISEKSEIFDDQFSVERPDGSNFTLKIRSTKLEDSAMYFCASSEEVKGDQPQHFGDGTRLSIL.

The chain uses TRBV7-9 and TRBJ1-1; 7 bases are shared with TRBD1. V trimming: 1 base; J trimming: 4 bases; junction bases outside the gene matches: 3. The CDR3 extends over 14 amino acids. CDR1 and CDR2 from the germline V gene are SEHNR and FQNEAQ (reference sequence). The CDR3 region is CASSLEGAGTEAFF. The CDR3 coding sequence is TGTGCCAGCAGCTTAGAGGGGGCAGGCACTGAAGCTTTCTTT.

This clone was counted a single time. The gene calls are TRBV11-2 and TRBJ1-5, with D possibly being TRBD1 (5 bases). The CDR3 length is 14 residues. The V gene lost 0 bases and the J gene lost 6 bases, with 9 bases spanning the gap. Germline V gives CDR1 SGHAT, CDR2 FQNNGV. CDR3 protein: CASSLDGRGQPQHF. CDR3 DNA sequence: TGTGCCAGCAGCTTAGACGGGAGGGGTCAGCCCCAGCATTTT.

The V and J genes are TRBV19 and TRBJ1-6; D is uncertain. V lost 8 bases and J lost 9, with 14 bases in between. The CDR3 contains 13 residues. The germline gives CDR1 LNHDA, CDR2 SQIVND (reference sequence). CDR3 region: CASSRGQSSPLHF. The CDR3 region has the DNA TGTGCCAGTTCTCGTGGGCAGTCTTCACCCCTCCACTTT.

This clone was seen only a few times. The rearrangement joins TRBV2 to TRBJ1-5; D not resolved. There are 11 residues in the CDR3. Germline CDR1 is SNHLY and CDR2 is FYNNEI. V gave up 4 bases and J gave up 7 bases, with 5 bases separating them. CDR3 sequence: CASSVGQPQHF. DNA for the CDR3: TGTGCCAGCAGTGTGGGGCAGCCCCAGCATTTT.

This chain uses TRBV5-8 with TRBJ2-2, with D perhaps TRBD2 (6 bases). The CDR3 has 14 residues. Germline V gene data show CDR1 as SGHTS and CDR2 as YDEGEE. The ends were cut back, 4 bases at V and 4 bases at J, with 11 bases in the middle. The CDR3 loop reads CASSPGTVTGELFF. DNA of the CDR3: TGTGCCAGCAGCCCGGGGACTGTCACCGGGGAGCTGTTTTTT.

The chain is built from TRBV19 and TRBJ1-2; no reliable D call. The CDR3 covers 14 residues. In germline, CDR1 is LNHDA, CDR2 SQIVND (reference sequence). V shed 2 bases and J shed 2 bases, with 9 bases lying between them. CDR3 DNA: TGTGCCAGTAGTATAAGCGGCAGCAACTATGGCTACACCTTC. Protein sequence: CASSISGSNYGYTF.

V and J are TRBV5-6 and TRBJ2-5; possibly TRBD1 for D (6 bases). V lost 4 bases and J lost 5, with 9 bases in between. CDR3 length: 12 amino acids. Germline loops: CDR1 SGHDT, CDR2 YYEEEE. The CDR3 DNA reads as TGTGCCAGCAGCCCAGGGGTGGAGACCCAGTACTTC. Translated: CASSPGVETQYF.

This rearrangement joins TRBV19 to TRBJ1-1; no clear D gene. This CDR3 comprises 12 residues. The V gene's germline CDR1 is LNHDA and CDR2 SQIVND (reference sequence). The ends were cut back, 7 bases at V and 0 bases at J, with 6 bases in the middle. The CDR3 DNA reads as TGTGCCAGTACTTCTCTGAACACTGAAGCTTTCTTT. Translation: CASTSLNTEAFF.

CDR3 in amino acids: CASSRDRAGSSPLHF. CDR3 sequence (DNA): TGTGCCAGCTCACGGGACAGGGCGGGGTCTTCACCCCTCCACTTT. The chain employs TRBV18 and TRBJ1-6; 9 nucleotides line up with TRBD1. Germline trimming cut 4 bases from V and 9 bases from J; bases unmatched to any gene: 7. This CDR3 spans 15 amino acids. Germline V gene data show CDR1 as KGHSH and CDR2 as LQKENI.

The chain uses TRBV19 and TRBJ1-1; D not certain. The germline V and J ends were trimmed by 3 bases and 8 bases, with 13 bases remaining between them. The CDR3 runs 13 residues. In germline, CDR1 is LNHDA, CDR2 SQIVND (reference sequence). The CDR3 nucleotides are TGTGCCAGTAGTATGGCCCTCTTCAGAGAAGCTTTCTTT. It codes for CASSMALFREAFF.

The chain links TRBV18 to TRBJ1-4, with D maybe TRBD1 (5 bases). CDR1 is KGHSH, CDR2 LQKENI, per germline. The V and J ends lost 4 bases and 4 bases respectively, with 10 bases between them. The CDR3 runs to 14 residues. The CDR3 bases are TGTGCCAGCTCACTAGACAGCTTTAATGAAAAACTGTTTTTT. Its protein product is CASSLDSFNEKLFF. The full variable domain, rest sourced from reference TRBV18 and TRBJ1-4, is NAGVMQNPRHLVRRRGQEARLRCSPMKGHSHVYWYRQLPEEGLKFMVYLQKENIIDESGMPKERFSAEFPKEGPSILRIQQVVRGDSAAYFCASSLDSFNEKLFFGSGTQLSVL.

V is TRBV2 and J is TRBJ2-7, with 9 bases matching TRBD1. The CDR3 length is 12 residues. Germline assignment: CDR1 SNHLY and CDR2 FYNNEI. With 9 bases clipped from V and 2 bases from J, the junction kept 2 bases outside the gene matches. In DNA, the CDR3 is TGTGCCAGGGGGGACAGGGCCTACGAGCAGTACTTC. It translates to CARGDRAYEQYF.